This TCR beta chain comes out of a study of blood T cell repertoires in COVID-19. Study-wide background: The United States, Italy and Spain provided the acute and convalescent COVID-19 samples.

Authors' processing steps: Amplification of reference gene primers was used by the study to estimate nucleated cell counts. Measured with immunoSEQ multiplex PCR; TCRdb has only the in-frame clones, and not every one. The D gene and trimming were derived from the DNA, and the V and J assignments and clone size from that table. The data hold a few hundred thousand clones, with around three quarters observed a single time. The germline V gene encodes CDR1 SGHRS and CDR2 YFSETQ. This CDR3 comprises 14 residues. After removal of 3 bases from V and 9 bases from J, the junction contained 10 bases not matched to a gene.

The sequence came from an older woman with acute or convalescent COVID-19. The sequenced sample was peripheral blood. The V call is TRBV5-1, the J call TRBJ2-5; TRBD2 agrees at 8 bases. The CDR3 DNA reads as TGCGCCAGCAGCTCTGGACTAGCCTCAGGGTCCCAGTACTTC. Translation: CASSSGLASGSQYF.